This T cell receptor beta chain is from a study of early T cells in non-severe SARS-CoV-2 infection (dated by TCRdb to the early 2020s). Regarding the research as a whole: TCR sequencing used bulk RNA from unsorted whole blood, so alpha and beta chains could not be paired.

The library came from 5' RACE. TCRdb records NextSeq 500 as the sequencer. Unique molecular identifiers were attached to individual cDNA molecules in the TCR library protocol so that sequencing error and PCR bias could be corrected. TCR alpha and beta chains were both sequenced, and the abundances of alpha and beta sequences in each sample were closely correlated with each other. The paper's processing steps were these. Decombinator V4 was used to annotate the V gene, J gene and CDR3 of the TCR sequences. Expanded TCRs were defined as changing significantly between any two time points under a Poisson model with p below 0.0001. TCR abundances were normalised to the total number of TCRs sequenced in each sample and reported as counts per million. MAIT TCRs were defined by TRAV1-2 paired with TRAJ12, TRAJ20 or TRAJ33, and iNKT TCRs by TRAV10 paired with TRAJ18. VDJdb, accessed 1 November 2021, was searched for CMV, EBV and SARS-CoV-2 annotated TCRs, with TCRs annotated for multiple antigens excluded. TCRdb passed the public sequencing reads through fastp at Q25 and MiXCR, retaining productive beta sequences. Each CDR3 protein appears once, grouped with its most common genes and DNA. The V and J calls, along with clone size, are taken from TCRdb and not from the paper's own processing. The sample data list around 57,000 distinct CDR3 sequences, and over 7% of these were observed just once. The leading ten clones occupy 8.5% to 10% of the sample.

In regard to this clonotype: Its antigen target is currently unknown. No much larger clone is present one base from it, and per-base qualities are unavailable.

A case-control design nested within a healthcare worker cohort in London, UK, was used, with weekly nasopharyngeal swab PCR tests and blood sampling performed. Healthcare workers were recruited between 23 and 31 March 2020, during the week of the UK lockdown, and were followed weekly for up to roughly 16 weeks. The CDR3 runs 17 amino acids, cysteine and phenylalanine included. Just CDR3 DNA is preserved here, 51 bases in frame from base 1. According to the germline V gene, CDR1 reads SGDLS and CDR2 reads YYNGEE. The germline V end is reduced by 0 bases and the J end by 7 bases; junction bases left unmatched: 11. General study outcomes and caveats: VDJdb matching was skewed toward anti-spike CD8 responses and likely underestimated virus-specific expansions by missing private and CD4 specificities.

Sample: whole blood. The sequence joins TRBV9 to TRBJ2-1; 9 junctional bases match TRBD1. This TCR was recovered from an adult who was a healthcare worker with PCR-confirmed SARS-CoV-2 infection or an uninfected control (not recorded which). This receptor carries the CDR3 CASSVDVGGTGRNEQFF. The DNA is as follows: TGTGCCAGCAGCGTAGATGTTGGGGGGACAGGGCGGAATGAGCAGTTCTTC.